A selection of T cell receptor beta chains follows, all from one sample in a study. In TCRdb, the multiplex PCR reads were re-called with MiXCR into one record per CDR3 protein. The data hold over 250 distinct CDR3 sequences, with about 5.7% observed a single time. The sequencing sample was made of tumor-infiltrating Tregs sorted from the breast tumor. These TCRs come from a female donor with breast cancer. Both conserved end residues are part of each CDR3. A D gene is named only where the DNA matches it firmly. Size is stated for part of the rows, as once, few or many counts, or as a class when the clone is expanded.

V	D	J	size	CDR3	DNA
TRBV12-3/TRBV12-4	.	TRBJ1-2	.	CASRRGVSSYGYTF	TGTGCCAGCAGACGAGGGGTATCCTCCTATGGCTACACCTTC
TRBV12-3/TRBV12-4	.	TRBJ1-2	medium-sized	CASSLGRKLTYTF	TGTGCCAGCAGTTTAGGCAGGAAACTCACCTACACCTTC
TRBV12-3/TRBV12-4	.	TRBJ1-2	large	CASSNRDGYTF	TGTGCCAGCAGTAACAGGGACGGCTACACCTTC
TRBV12-3/TRBV12-4	.	TRBJ1-2	medium-sized	CASSLGGRADYGYTF	TGTGCCAGCAGTTTAGGTGGCAGAGCAGACTATGGCTACACCTTC
TRBV12-3/TRBV12-4	.	TRBJ1-2	large	CASSLGTVNYGYTF	TGTGCCAGCAGTTTAGGGACAGTCAACTATGGCTACACCTTC
TRBV12-3/TRBV12-4	TRBD1	TRBJ1-2	medium-sized	CASSPRTGDNYGYTF	TGTGCCAGCAGTCCCCGGACAGGTGATAACTATGGCTACACCTTC
TRBV12-3/TRBV12-4	TRBD1	TRBJ1-2	large	CASSPRQGNYGYTF	TGTGCCAGCAGTCCTAGACAGGGTAACTATGGCTACACCTTC
TRBV12-3/TRBV12-4	.	TRBJ1-2	large	CASSFQPSYGYTF	TGTGCCAGCAGTTTTCAGCCCAGTTATGGCTACACCTTC
TRBV12-3/TRBV12-4	TRBD1	TRBJ1-2	few	CASSFGQGTYGYTF	TGTGCCAGCAGTTTCGGACAGGGGACCTATGGCTACACCTTC
TRBV12-3/TRBV12-4	.	TRBJ1-2	medium-sized	CASSFGSGYTF	TGTGCCAGCAGTTTCGGGAGCGGCTACACCTTC
TRBV12-3/TRBV12-4	.	TRBJ1-2	medium-sized	CASSIRRANYGYTF	TGTGCCAGCAGTATCCGCCGGGCAAACTATGGCTACACCTTC
TRBV12-3/TRBV12-4	.	TRBJ1-2	large	CASSGNFGYTF	TGTGCCAGCAGCGGGAATTTTGGCTACACCTTC
TRBV12-3/TRBV12-4	.	TRBJ1-2	large	CASSLSDYGYTF	TGTGCCAGCAGTTTATCGGACTATGGCTACACCTTC
TRBV12-3/TRBV12-4	.	TRBJ1-2	many	CASSLRKQVHGYTF	TGTGCCAGCAGTTTACGTAAACAGGTGCATGGCTACACCTTC
TRBV12-3/TRBV12-4	.	TRBJ1-2	large	CASGERRHHYGYTF	TGTGCCAGCGGCGAACGGCGGCACCACTATGGCTACACCTTC
TRBV12-3/TRBV12-4	.	TRBJ1-2	large	CASSYGTFNYGYTF	TGTGCCAGCAGTTACGGGACATTCAACTATGGCTACACCTTC
TRBV12-3/TRBV12-4	.	TRBJ1-2	large	CASSFIYGYTF	TGTGCCAGCAGTTTCATCTATGGCTACACCTTC
TRBV12-3/TRBV12-4	.	TRBJ1-2	medium-sized	CASRSRVSYGYTF	TGTGCCAGCAGATCCAGGGTATCCTATGGCTACACCTTC
TRBV12-3/TRBV12-4	TRBD1	TRBJ1-2	medium-sized	CASSFGQGSYGYTF	TGTGCCAGCAGTTTTGGACAGGGGTCATATGGCTACACCTTC
TRBV12-3/TRBV12-4	TRBD1	TRBJ1-2	medium-sized	CASSPRTGNGYTF	TGTGCCAGCAGTCCCCGGACAGGGAACGGCTACACCTTC
TRBV12-3/TRBV12-4	.	TRBJ1-2	.	CASSRTDNYGYTF	TGTGCCAGCAGTCGTACTGATAACTATGGCTACACCTTC
TRBV12-3/TRBV12-4	.	TRBJ1-2	medium-sized	CASTGLHNYGYTF	TGTGCCAGCACGGGACTGCATAACTATGGCTACACCTTC
TRBV12-3/TRBV12-4	TRBD1	TRBJ1-2	medium-sized	CASSADRAFGYTF	TGTGCCAGCAGTGCCGACAGGGCTTTTGGCTACACCTTC
TRBV12-3/TRBV12-4	.	TRBJ1-2	large	CASSPGNYGYTF	TGTGCCAGCAGCCCAGGGAACTATGGCTACACCTTC
TRBV12-3/TRBV12-4	TRBD1	TRBJ1-2	medium-sized	CASSPGTGSYGYTF	TGTGCCAGCAGCCCCGGGACAGGGAGCTATGGCTACACCTTC
TRBV12-3/TRBV12-4	.	TRBJ1-2	medium-sized	CASSHNRLGYGYTF	TGTGCCAGCAGCCACAACAGGCTCGGGTATGGCTACACCTTC
TRBV12-3/TRBV12-4	.	TRBJ1-2	few	CASSRSGCGYTF	TGTGCCAGCAGTCGATCAGGGTGCGGCTACACCTTC
TRBV12-3/TRBV12-4	.	TRBJ1-2	large	CASTEGNANYGYTF	TGTGCCAGCACCGAGGGGAACGCCAACTATGGCTACACCTTC
TRBV12-3/TRBV12-4	.	TRBJ1-2	many	CASSRLLSSLGYGYTF	TGTGCCAGCAGCCGCCTTCTCAGTAGTTTAGGCTATGGCTACACCTTC
TRBV12-3/TRBV12-4	.	TRBJ1-2	.	CASSPGHPYGYTF	TGTGCCAGCAGTCCGGGACACCCGTATGGCTACACCTTC
TRBV12-3/TRBV12-4	.	TRBJ1-2	large	CASSSSDRNYGYTF	TGTGCCAGCAGTTCCAGTGACAGAAACTATGGCTACACCTTC
TRBV12-3/TRBV12-4	.	TRBJ1-2	medium-sized	CASSLTGTGRDGYTF	TGTGCCAGCAGTTTAACGGGAACAGGGCGGGATGGCTACACCTTC
TRBV12-3/TRBV12-4	.	TRBJ1-2	large	CASSFLGRKVCKRFNYGYTF	TGTGCCAGCAGTTTCCTGGGGCGCAAAGTCTGTAAGCGATTCAACTATGGCTACACCTTC
TRBV12-3/TRBV12-4	TRBD1	TRBJ1-2	medium-sized	CASSRTGSYGYTF	TGTGCCAGCAGTAGGACAGGGTCCTATGGCTACACCTTC
TRBV12-3/TRBV12-4	TRBD1	TRBJ1-2	medium-sized	CASAYDRGQGYTF	TGTGCCAGCGCCTACGACAGGGGACAAGGCTACACCTTC
TRBV12-3/TRBV12-4	.	TRBJ1-2	medium-sized	CASSLSARVVYGYTF	TGTGCCAGCAGTTTAAGTGCGAGGGTGGTCTATGGCTACACCTTC